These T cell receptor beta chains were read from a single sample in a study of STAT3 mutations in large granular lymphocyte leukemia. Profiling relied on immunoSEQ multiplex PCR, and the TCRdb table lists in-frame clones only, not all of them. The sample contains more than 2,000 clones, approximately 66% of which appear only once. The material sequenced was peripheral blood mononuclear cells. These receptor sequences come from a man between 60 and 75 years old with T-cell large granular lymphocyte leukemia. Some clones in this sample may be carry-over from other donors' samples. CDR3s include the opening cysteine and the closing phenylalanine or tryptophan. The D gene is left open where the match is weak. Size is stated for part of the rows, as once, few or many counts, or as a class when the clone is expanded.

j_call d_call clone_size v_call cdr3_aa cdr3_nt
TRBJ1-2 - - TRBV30 CAWSVQVYGYTF TGTGCCTGGAGTGTACAGGTCTATGGCTACACCTTC
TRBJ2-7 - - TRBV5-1 CASSLEFGGHEQYF TGCGCCAGCAGCCTGGAGTTCGGGGGGCACGAGCAGTACTTC
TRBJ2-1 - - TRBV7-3 CASSQRDSHREQFF TGTGCCAGCAGCCAACGGGACTCCCATAGGGAGCAGTTCTTC
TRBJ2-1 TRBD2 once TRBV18 CASSPLASGRLSSYNEQFF TGTGCCAGCTCACCTTTGGCCAGCGGGAGGCTCAGCTCCTACAATGAGCAGTTCTTC
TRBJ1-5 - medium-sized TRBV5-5 CASSLVGPPPQHF TGTGCCAGCAGCTTGGTAGGGCCGCCTCCCCAGCATTTT
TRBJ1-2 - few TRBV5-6 CASSPGYRGNGYTF TGTGCCAGCAGCCCGGGATATAGGGGCAATGGCTACACCTTC
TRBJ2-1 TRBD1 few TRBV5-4 CASSQDRGDEQFF TGTGCCAGCAGCCAGGACAGGGGCGATGAGCAGTTCTTC
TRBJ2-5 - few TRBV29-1 CSVGTEETQYF TGCAGCGTTGGGACCGAAGAGACCCAGTACTTC
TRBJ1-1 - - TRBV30 CAWNGGWNTEAFF TGTGCCTGGAACGGCGGGTGGAACACTGAAGCTTTCTTT
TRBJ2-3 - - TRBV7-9 CASSLRNTQYF TGTGCCAGCAGCTTAAGGAATACGCAGTATTTT
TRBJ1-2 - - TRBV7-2 CASSSPFSTYGYTF TGTGCCAGCAGCTCCCCCTTTAGCACGTATGGCTACACCTTC